The table lists the clone carrying this T cell receptor beta chain with a count of one. Its antigen is not known. These data belong to a study of TIL therapy for anti-PD-1-resistant metastatic lung cancer. Study-level background: Progressing patients received lymphodepletion, expanded TIL infusion and IL-2.

Whole-study findings and limits: Infused TIL clonotypes partially replaced the baseline blood repertoire, then decayed over months.

From germline, CDR1 is SGHRS and CDR2 YFSETQ. J gave up 4 bases and V 3 bases, and 3 bases lay outside the gene matches. This CDR3 is built from 15 residues. Sequencing used immunoSEQ v3. Survey-level samples got roughly 1.9 million read pairs; deep-level samples got roughly 5-6.5 million. The table came from immunoSEQ multiplex PCR; TCRdb's copy has only in-frame clones and leaves some out. The data hold 35,000 to 55,000 clones, with less than 80% observed a single time. The time point denotes: pre-treatment sample, taken before nivolumab and TIL therapy. Enrollment ran from 2017 to early 2020. The clonotype originates from a man aged 70-80 years with non-small cell lung cancer. This specimen was blood, taken at baseline. This sequence joins TRBV5-1 and TRBJ2-1; TRBD2 matches 11 bases. CDR3 DNA: TGCGCCAGCAGCTACGGGACTAGCGGTTACAATGAGCAGTTCTTC. Translated: CASSYGTSGYNEQFF.